This TCR beta chain was identified in a study of Graves' ophthalmopathy and Graves' hyperthyroidism. Overall study context: The term stable hyperthyroidism indicated an absence of ophthalmopathy within 18 months of follow-up.

Findings of the study overall: Its predictions of ophthalmopathy progression gave the model around 71% sensitivity and approximately 72% specificity.

About this clonotype: Antigen: not known.

Uncontrolled infections, pregnancy, lactation or other autoimmune diseases led to patient exclusion. Amplification of the TCR beta CDR3 regions used RNA transcripts (as template). HTBI-primed RT-PCR formed the first round, and a multiplex PCR formed the second. Each CDR3 protein is one row after TCRdb ran MiXCR on the multiplex PCR reads. The table has about 1.1 million distinct CDR3 sequences, less than 45% seen once. CDR1 is MDHEN and CDR2 is SYDVKM in the germline V gene. The CDR3 sequence is 15 residues long. V lost 5 bases to trimming and J lost 11 bases, with 21 bases between them. This sequence originates from an adult man with Graves' hyperthyroidism. The chain couples TRBV28 to TRBJ1-4; D is perhaps TRBD1 (5 bases). Input material: peripheral blood or thyroid tissue (not recorded which). CDR3 sequence reads: CASSGSGDEAGKLFF. The DNA of the CDR3 is TGTGCCAGCAGTGGATCCGGGGACGAAGCCGGGAAACTGTTTTTT.